Listed below are T cell receptor beta chains from one sample, sequenced in a study of human T cells and chemical hapten exposure. TCRdb processed the RACE reads anew with MiXCR; each CDR3 protein has one entry. This sample has about 360,000 distinct CDR3 sequences, with about 7% found just once. Material: whole blood, obtained in connection with sensitization to the hapten diphenylcyclopropenone (DPC). The receptors derive from a woman aged 18-30 years with alopecia areata. Some clones in this sample may be carry-over from other donors' samples. Both conserved end residues are part of each CDR3.

v_gene	j_gene	CDR3aa
TRBV4-2	TRBJ2-3	CASSQDGNRASGGTDTQYF
TRBV27	TRBJ2-2	CASSQNTGELFF
TRBV29-1	TRBJ2-5	CSVEGLEETQYF
TRBV28	TRBJ2-2	CASSWDTTNTGELFF
TRBV29-1	TRBJ2-7	CSVVGQGSLQYF
TRBV4-3	TRBJ2-7	CASSQEVLGQGAGEQYF
TRBV12-5	TRBJ1-5	CASGLDVQPQHF
TRBV12-3/TRBV12-4	TRBJ1-2	CASSSPDRTYGYTF
TRBV21-1	TRBJ1-2	CASGTGGPGYTF
TRBV3-1	TRBJ1-5	CASSPWTGANQPQHF
TRBV25-1	TRBJ1-5	CASSDGEGISGGQHF
TRBV4-1	TRBJ1-6	CASSQDTGGGSPLHF
TRBV6-6	TRBJ1-2	CASSYAQGQYGYTF
TRBV6-2/TRBV6-3	TRBJ1-2	CAIQRNFGYTF
TRBV15	TRBJ1-1	CATSRRGTEAFF
TRBV28	TRBJ1-4	CASSQGDTDYEKLFF
TRBV6-1	TRBJ1-5	CASSESSQLNQPQHF
TRBV5-6	TRBJ1-5	CASSLFQQNNQPQHF
TRBV18	TRBJ1-3	CASSPRSSGNTIYF
TRBV7-2	TRBJ2-1	CASSLVAGGANEQFF
TRBV9	TRBJ1-6	CASSVEVEGSPLHF
TRBV27	TRBJ2-1	CASSQTNRARSFF
TRBV7-2	TRBJ1-1	CASSLVKEAFF
TRBV25-1	TRBJ1-1	CASSDDWDRELNTEAFF
TRBV20-1	TRBJ2-3	CSASSLAGVDTQYF
TRBV10-3	TRBJ2-1	CAISEFRGEKNEQFF
TRBV20-1	TRBJ2-7	CSATRGTGSYEQYF